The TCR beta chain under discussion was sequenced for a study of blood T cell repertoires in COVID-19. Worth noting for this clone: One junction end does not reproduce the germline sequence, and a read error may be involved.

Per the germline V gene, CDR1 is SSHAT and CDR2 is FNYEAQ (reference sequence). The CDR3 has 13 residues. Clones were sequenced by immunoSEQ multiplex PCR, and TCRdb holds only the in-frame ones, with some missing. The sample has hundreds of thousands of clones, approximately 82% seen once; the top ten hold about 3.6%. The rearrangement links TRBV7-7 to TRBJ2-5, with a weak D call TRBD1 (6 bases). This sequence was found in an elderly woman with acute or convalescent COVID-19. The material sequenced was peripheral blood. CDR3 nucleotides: TGTGCTAGCAGCTTGGACAGAGAAGAGACCCAGTACTTC. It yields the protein CASSLDREETQYF.